This T cell receptor beta chain comes out of a study of STAT5B mutations in CD4+ large granular lymphocyte leukemia. Study findings and constraints: Data were not HLA-matched across samples. Top patient clones used TRBV06 genes more often: 8/27 versus 2/35 in controls. About a quarter of private leukemic clonotypes occurred rarely in other patients' non-leukemic repertoires. Patient CD4-sorted repertoires looked more clonal than healthy CD4+ repertoires, even without putative leukemic clones.

Some clones are missing from TCRdb's copy, which holds only in-frame ones; the method was immunoSEQ multiplex PCR. The profile shows tens of thousands of clones, about 90% of them singletons. A remark on this clone: The antigen is not known.

The CDR3 spans 15 residues. Germline loops: CDR1 MNHEY, CDR2 SVGAGI. The V and J ends lost 5 bases and 5 bases, in that order; junction bases with no gene match: 6. This receptor was taken from a human donor in good health. This chain connects TRBV6-5 to TRBJ1-6, with 7 positions matching TRBD1. What was sequenced was CD4+ T cells from blood buffy coats. CDR3 nucleotides: TGTGCCAGCAGTCGATGGGACAGCAATAATTCACCCCTCCACTTT. It codes for CASSRWDSNNSPLHF.